A single sample gave rise to the 12 T cell receptor beta chains below, sequenced in a study of blood T cells in healthy people across ages. Alongside a J-beta primer mix, a sample-barcoded 5' primer served in a second PCR lasting roughly 7 to 12 cycles. Each CDR3 protein is one row after TCRdb ran MiXCR on the 5' RACE reads. This repertoire shows around 500,000 distinct CDR3 sequences, around half found once; its top ten account for 20% to 25%. Sample: blood. The receptors derive from an elderly man in good health.

The chain combines TRBV4-2 with TRBJ2-1; 10 nucleotides line up with TRBD2. Germline V gene sequence: CDR1 LGHNA, CDR2 YNFKEQ. There are 16 residues in the CDR3. Trimming cost V 4 bases and J 8 bases; bases outside gene matches: 11. CDR3 region: CASSPGSGRARDEQFF. The CDR3 region has the DNA TGTGCCAGCAGCCCTGGGAGCGGGAGGGCCAGGGATGAGCAGTTCTTC.

The V call is TRBV20-1, the J call TRBJ1-1; D unresolved. Germline V gives CDR1 DFQATT, CDR2 SNEGSKA (reference sequence). The CDR3 totals 13 residues. The germline V and J ends were trimmed by 3 bases and 1 base, with 9 bases remaining between them. This CDR3 is CSASLTANTEAFF. The CDR3 DNA follows: TGCAGTGCTAGCCTTACCGCGAACACTGAAGCTTTCTTT.

CDR3 nucleotide sequence: TGTGCCAGCAGTGCTCTCCAAAACTATGGCTACACCTTC. It yields the protein CASSALQNYGYTF. The genes are TRBV25-1 and TRBJ1-2; D unresolved. Germline-derived CDR1 and CDR2 are MGHDK and SYGVNS. Trimming stripped 4 bases from V and 2 bases from J, with 8 bases between. The CDR3 is made up of 13 amino acids.

This clonotype was counted between two and nine times. V gene TRBV4-3 combines with J gene TRBJ2-7; D might be TRBD1 (5 bases). The CDR3 spans 14 residues. Germline values: CDR1 LGHNA, CDR2 YSLEER. V gave up 1 base and J gave up 2 bases, with 9 bases separating them. CDR3 in DNA: TGCGCCAGCAGCCAAGTGCCAGGGCCCTACGAGCAGTACTTC. Translating gives CASSQVPGPYEQYF.

Concerning this clonotype itself: A much larger clone differs from this one at a single base, so this may be a read error. The chain uses TRBV6-5 and TRBJ2-4; 11 bases map to TRBD2. Unmatched junction bases numbered 25, after V lost 2 bases and J lost 13 bases. Per the germline V gene, CDR1 is MNHEY and CDR2 is SVGAGI. The CDR3 extends over 20 amino acids. In nucleotides, the CDR3 is TGTGCCAGCAGTTACCCGCTCAGGGGAACTAGCGGGGGACCCTACAATGAGCAGTACTTC. It yields the protein CASSYPLRGTSGGPYNEQYF.

V usage is TRBV7-3 and J usage is TRBJ2-3, with 11 nucleotides matching TRBD2. The CDR3 is 16 residues long. From germline, CDR1 is SGHTA and CDR2 FQGTGA. J lost 6 bases, V lost 5 bases, and 10 bases had no gene match. CDR3 coding DNA: TGTGCCAGCAGCACCGGAACTAGCGGGAGACATGATACGCAGTATTTT. Translated: CASSTGTSGRHDTQYF.

This sequence joins TRBV20-1 and TRBJ1-5; no firm D call. Germline V CDR1 and CDR2: DFQATT, SNEGSKA (reference sequence). The length of the CDR3 is 10 residues. V dropped 3 bases and J dropped 7 bases, with 4 bases sitting between them. This CDR3 reads CSASGQPQHF. CDR3 nucleotides: TGCAGTGCTAGTGGCCAGCCCCAGCATTTT.

The table lists this clonotype with a few counts. This rearrangement joins TRBV4-3 to TRBJ1-4; D not resolved. This CDR3 has 12 residues. V gave up 0 bases and J gave up 8 bases, with 4 bases separating them. The germline V gene has CDR1 LGHNA and CDR2 YSLEER. CDR3 protein: CASSQDWEKLFF. CDR3 DNA: TGCGCCAGCAGCCAAGATTGGGAAAAACTGTTTTTT.

This clonotype was counted a few times. The J gene is TRBJ2-7, the V gene TRBV18; D unresolved. Germline V CDR1 and CDR2: KGHSH, LQKENI. Deletions cut 4 bases from V and 4 bases from J, with 8 bases between. CDR3 size: 12 residues. The CDR3 nucleotides are TGTGCCAGCTCACGAGCCTCTTACGAGCAGTACTTC. This gives the protein CASSRASYEQYF.

This clonotype was counted between two and nine times. The rearrangement uses TRBV6-2 or TRBV6-3 and TRBJ2-5, with 10 bases lining up with TRBD2. This CDR3 comprises 16 residues. Germline V gives CDR1 MNHEY, CDR2 SVGEGT. The trim removed 7 bases at V and 3 bases at J, leaving 11 bases unmatched. The CDR3 sequence is CASTALGLAGEETQYF. The CDR3 DNA is TGTGCCAGCACCGCTTTGGGGCTAGCGGGGGAAGAGACCCAGTACTTC.

This clonotype is a singleton in its sample. The gene calls are TRBV28 and TRBJ2-7; no clear D. The germline CDR1 and CDR2 sequences are MDHEN and SYDVKM. The CDR3 contains 14 residues. V dropped 7 bases and J dropped 3 bases, with 16 bases sitting between them. CDR3 loop: CASIADGLHYEQYF. For the CDR3, the DNA is TGTGCCAGCATCGCGGACGGGCTTCACTACGAGCAGTACTTC.

This clonotype was detected a few times. This chain connects TRBV20-1 to TRBJ2-1, with D perhaps being TRBD1 or TRBD2 (7 bases each). The CDR3 has 13 amino acids. CDR1 and CDR2 (germline): DFQATT, SNEGSKA (reference sequence). The V gene lost 3 bases and the J gene lost 7 bases, with 13 bases spanning the gap. CDR3: CSARRGTDNEQFF. The CDR3 coding sequence is TGCAGTGCTAGGCGGGGGACAGATAATGAGCAGTTCTTC.